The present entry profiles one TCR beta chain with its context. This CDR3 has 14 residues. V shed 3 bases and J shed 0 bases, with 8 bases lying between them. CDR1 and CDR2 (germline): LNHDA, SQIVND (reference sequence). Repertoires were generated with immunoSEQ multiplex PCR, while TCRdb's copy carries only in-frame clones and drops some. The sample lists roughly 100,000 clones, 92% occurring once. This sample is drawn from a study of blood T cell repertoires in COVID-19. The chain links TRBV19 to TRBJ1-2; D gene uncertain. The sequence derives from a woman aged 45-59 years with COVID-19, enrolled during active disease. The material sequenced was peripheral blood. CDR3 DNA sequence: TGTGCCAGTAGTATTTCTAACTCTAACTATGGCTACACCTTC. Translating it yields CASSISNSNYGYTF.